One and the same sample provided the 26 T cell receptor beta chains below, sequenced in a study of blood T cell repertoires in COVID-19. Assay used: immunoSEQ multiplex PCR; TCRdb lists only in-frame clones, some missing. The sample lists about 310,000 clones; roughly 89% were seen once. The sequencing sample was made of PBMCs or T cells enriched from blood (not recorded which). These receptors were taken from a woman aged 30 to 39 who had recovered from COVID-19.

This sequence joins TRBV19 and TRBJ1-2; D might be TRBD1 (5 bases). The germline V gene encodes CDR1 LNHDA and CDR2 SQIVND (reference sequence). V shed 4 bases and J shed 4 bases, with 13 bases lying between them. The CDR3 runs 14 residues. CDR3 DNA sequence: TGTGCCAGTAGTACCCGAGGCAGGGCCTATGGCTACACCTTC. Translated, it gives CASSTRGRAYGYTF.

V usage is TRBV11-2 and J usage is TRBJ2-6, with 8 bases that match TRBD1. This CDR3 has 19 amino acids. Germline V gives CDR1 SGHAT, CDR2 FQNNGV. J gave up 3 bases and V 4 bases, and 14 bases lay outside the gene matches. CDR3 DNA: TGTGCCAGCAGCTCGAGATTGACAGGGGCTTCTGATGGGGCCAACGTCCTGACTTTC. Translating it yields CASSSRLTGASDGANVLTF. The whole variable domain, remainder taken from reference TRBV11-2 and TRBJ2-6, is EAGVAQSPRYKIIEKRQSVAFWCNPISGHATLYWYQQILGQGPKLLIQFQNNGVVDDSQLPKDRFSAERLKGVDSTLKIQPAKLEDSAVYLCASSSRLTGASDGANVLTFGAGSRLTVL.

The chain links TRBV9 to TRBJ1-2, with unresolved D. CDR1 SGDLS and CDR2 YYNGEE come from the germline V gene. The CDR3 totals 15 residues. V shed 2 bases and J shed 4 bases, with 15 bases lying between them. Here the CDR3 DNA reads TGTGCCAGCAGCGTCTTCGCACCCGGGGTCTATGGCTACACCTTC. The encoded protein is CASSVFAPGVYGYTF.

The gene calls are TRBV11-3 and TRBJ2-1, with 8 bases matching TRBD1. Germline loops: CDR1 SGHNT, CDR2 YENEEA. CDR3 length: 13 residues. With V trimmed by 2 bases and J by 9 bases, 3 bases remained unmatched. Written as DNA, the CDR3 is TGTGCCAGCAGCTTACAGGGGGCGCCTGAGCAGTTCTTC. As protein: CASSLQGAPEQFF.

The CDR3 DNA reads TGTGCCAGCAGCCGGACAGGGTCAATGAACACTGAAGCTTTCTTT. Translated, it gives CASSRTGSMNTEAFF. This rearrangement joins TRBV11-1 to TRBJ1-1; 8 bases are shared with TRBD1. Germline CDR1 is SGHAT and CDR2 is FQDESV (reference sequence). The V segment lost 5 bases and the J segment 0 bases; nucleotides outside the gene matches: 5. The CDR3 length is 15 residues.

The chain uses TRBV6-5 and TRBJ1-1; D is undetermined. The CDR3 spans 12 residues. Trimming left V 2 bases short and J 5 bases short, with 6 bases between. Germline values: CDR1 MNHEY, CDR2 SVGAGI. The CDR3 reads CASSYEGTEAFF. Written as DNA, the CDR3 is TGTGCCAGCAGTTACGAGGGAACTGAAGCTTTCTTT.

The genes are TRBV28 and TRBJ2-5; TRBD1 aligns across 7 bases. The CDR3 runs to 13 residues. Looked up from germline, CDR1 is MDHEN and CDR2 is SYDVKM. Trimming at V came to 4 bases and at J to 7 bases, leaving 6 bases not matched to a gene. CDR3 DNA sequence: TGTGCCAGCAGTTCCGGGACAGTGAGGACCCAGTACTTC. Protein sequence: CASSSGTVRTQYF.

The rearrangement links TRBV4-1 to TRBJ2-6; TRBD1 matches 7 bases. Trimming at V came to 4 bases and at J to 0 bases, leaving 12 bases not matched to a gene. Germline V gives CDR1 MGHRA, CDR2 YSYEKL. CDR3 size: 19 residues. The CDR3 is CASSLPVRDRSSGANVLTF. As DNA, the CDR3 is TGCGCCAGCAGCCTCCCCGTCCGGGACAGAAGCTCTGGGGCCAACGTCCTGACTTTC.

The gene calls are TRBV12-5 and TRBJ2-7; D call uncertain. The germline V gene has CDR1 LGHNT and CDR2 FRNRAP. The V and J ends lost 1 base and 2 bases respectively, with 9 bases between them. CDR3 size: 14 residues. The CDR3 spells CASGLGRFPYEQYF. DNA for the CDR3: TGTGCTAGTGGTTTGGGCAGGTTCCCCTACGAGCAGTACTTC.

The V gene is TRBV5-1, the J gene TRBJ2-6; 12 bases match TRBD2. CDR1 is SGHRS and CDR2 is YFSETQ in the germline V gene. The CDR3 length is 18 residues. The junction had 6 bases not matched to a gene; V was cut back by 1 base and J by 4 bases. This CDR3 reads CASSLQTSGSSGANVLTF. CDR3 bases: TGCGCCAGCAGCTTGCAGACTAGCGGGAGTTCCGGGGCCAACGTCCTGACTTTC.

In DNA form, the CDR3 reads TGTGCCAGCAGTGAGTCCCCGTCGACAGTAGGGAAGACCCAGTACTTC. It encodes CASSESPSTVGKTQYF. This rearrangement joins TRBV2 to TRBJ2-5; tentatively, D is TRBD1 (5 bases). Germline V gene sequence: CDR1 SNHLY, CDR2 FYNNEI. CDR3 length equals 16 residues. V was pared by 3 bases and J by 6 bases, with 20 bases between.

V gene TRBV21-1 combines with J gene TRBJ2-3; the table's D call, TRBD2, was not checked against the DNA. TRBV21-1 is a pseudogene segment. This CDR3 has 17 amino acids. CDR3 sequence (DNA): TGTGCCAGCAGCAAAGAAAAGGGACTAGCGGGCACAGATACGCAGTATTTT. Amino acid sequence: CASSKEKGLAGTDTQYF.

CDR3: CASSLFAGKDVTEAFF. The CDR3 nucleotides are TGCGCCAGCAGCTTGTTTGCAGGGAAGGATGTTACTGAAGCTTTCTTT. The chain combines TRBV5-1 with TRBJ1-1; D might be TRBD1 (5 bases). The V gene lost 1 base and the J gene lost 5 bases, with 18 bases spanning the gap. Germline CDR1 reads SGHRS; CDR2 reads YFSETQ. The CDR3 has 16 amino acids.

The chain is built from TRBV4-2 and TRBJ2-7, with D possibly TRBD2 on 6 matching bases. Germline assignment: CDR1 LGHNA and CDR2 YNFKEQ. The CDR3 runs 15 residues. The V end was cut by 7 bases, the J end by 5 bases, with 21 bases between. The CDR3 region has the DNA TGTGCCAGCACCCCAGGCGGAGGGATTATGGACGAGCAGTACTTC. It is translated as CASTPGGGIMDEQYF.

J is TRBJ1-1 and V is TRBV10-1; no reliable D call. Germline V gives CDR1 WNHNN, CDR2 SYGVQD (reference sequence). V was cut by 7 bases and J by 1 base, with 10 bases left in between. This CDR3 has 13 residues. The CDR3 DNA follows: TGCGCCAGCAATATGCCCGGGAACACTGAAGCTTTCTTT. This gives the protein CASNMPGNTEAFF.

The chain combines TRBV7-9 with TRBJ2-1; 8 positions match TRBD1. CDR3 length: 17 amino acids. In germline, CDR1 is SEHNR, CDR2 FQNEAQ (reference sequence). The ends lost 0 bases at V and 7 bases at J; junction bases unmatched: 11. The CDR3 here is CASSLALWGQDANEQFF. CDR3 coding DNA: TGTGCCAGCAGCTTAGCGCTATGGGGACAGGATGCAAATGAGCAGTTCTTC.

The genes are TRBV9 and TRBJ2-6; a possible D gene is TRBD1 (6 bases). Germline loops: CDR1 SGDLS, CDR2 YYNGEE. The CDR3 has 18 amino acids. V was shortened by 2 bases and J by 1 base, with 16 bases between the two germline ends. In DNA, the CDR3 is TGTGCCAGCAGCGTCCACCCGTTGGGGACATCTGGGGCCAACGTCCTGACTTTC. Its protein is CASSVHPLGTSGANVLTF.

The chain carries TRBV19 and TRBJ2-1; D not resolved. Germline V lookup: CDR1 LNHDA, CDR2 SQIVND (reference sequence). The germline V and J ends were trimmed by 0 bases and 0 bases, with 15 bases remaining between them. There are 18 residues in the CDR3. The CDR3 loop reads CASSIDHGAPSSYNEQFF. In nucleotides, the CDR3 is TGTGCCAGTAGTATAGACCACGGAGCTCCCAGCTCCTACAATGAGCAGTTCTTC.

This clone was recorded a few times. The sample carries other DNA sequences with the same CDR3. This chain joins TRBV3-1 (or the pseudogene TRBV3-2) and TRBJ1-5; the match to TRBD1 covers 7 bases. The V gene end was trimmed by 3 bases and the J gene end by 7 bases; junction bases not matched to a gene: 3. From germline, CDR1 is LGHDT and CDR2 YNNKEL (reference sequence). The CDR3 totals 13 residues. CDR3 DNA sequence: TGTGCCAGCAGCCAGACAGGGAACCAGCCCCAGCATTTT. This encodes CASSQTGNQPQHF.

The chain carries TRBV11-2 and TRBJ2-2, with D maybe TRBD2 (5 bases). The CDR3 is 13 residues long. The V end was cut by 3 bases, the J end by 6 bases, with 8 bases between. Germline CDR1 and CDR2: SGHAT and FQNNGV. For the CDR3, the DNA is TGTGCCAGCAGCTTGGGAGTTCCCGGGGAGCTGTTTTTT. It codes for CASSLGVPGELFF.

V and J are TRBV18 and TRBJ1-1; weak D call: TRBD1 (5 bases). V lost 6 bases to trimming and J lost 2 bases, with 22 bases between them. There are 17 residues in the CDR3. Germline V CDR1 and CDR2: KGHSH, LQKENI. CDR3 coding DNA: TGTGCCAGCTCCCTTCTACCGGGCGGGGCGGGCAACACTGAAGCTTTCTTT. Translated: CASSLLPGGAGNTEAFF.

This chain joins TRBV9 and TRBJ2-1; no clear D. The CDR3 has 15 amino acids. V lost 1 base, J lost 8 bases, and 16 bases lay in between. Per the germline V gene, CDR1 is SGDLS and CDR2 is YYNGEE. CDR3 region: CASSVLRYNLDEQFF. For the CDR3, the DNA is TGTGCCAGCAGCGTACTCAGGTACAATCTGGATGAGCAGTTCTTC.

The chain combines TRBV10-2 with TRBJ1-2; a possible D gene is TRBD1 (5 bases). The CDR3 runs to 13 residues. Trimming left V 10 bases short and J 6 bases short, with 18 bases between. The germline V gene has CDR1 WSHSY and CDR2 SAAADI. CDR3 nucleotide sequence: TGCGCCACCACCCCTGGGGCAGCTAATGGCTACACCTTC. Translated, it gives CATTPGAANGYTF.

This rearrangement joins TRBV5-1 to TRBJ2-3; the match to TRBD2 covers 11 bases. Germline trimming cut 5 bases from V and 6 bases from J; bases unmatched to any gene: 11. Germline lookup yields CDR1 SGHRS and CDR2 YFSETQ. This CDR3 has 16 amino acids. CDR3 bases: TGCGCCAGCAGTCCGAATCGACTAGCGGGACGGGATACGCAGTATTTT. This encodes CASSPNRLAGRDTQYF.

J is TRBJ1-4 and V is TRBV5-6; 11 bases are a match to TRBD1. The CDR3 spans 17 residues. J was trimmed by 8 bases and V by 3 bases; bases with no gene match: 12. From germline, CDR1 is SGHDT and CDR2 YYEEEE. CDR3 DNA sequence: TGTGCCAGCAGCTCCCCGGGACAGGGGGTTGGTTTGGAAAAACTGTTTTTT. Protein product: CASSSPGQGVGLEKLFF.

The rearrangement uses TRBV6-2 or TRBV6-3 and TRBJ2-7; weak D call: TRBD2 (6 bases). CDR1 is MNHEY, CDR2 SVGEGT, per germline. Trimming removed 4 bases at V and 2 bases at J, with 9 bases between. This CDR3 comprises 13 residues. CDR3 nucleotide sequence: TGTGCCAGCAGTTGGCGGGGAGCCTACGAGCAGTACTTC. Protein sequence: CASSWRGAYEQYF.